This paragraph covers one T cell receptor beta chain sequence. Its specificity is not known. This entry is derived from a study of vaccination effects on CD4 cells after COVID-19. This table comes from immunoSEQ multiplex PCR, and its TCRdb copy is limited to in-frame clones, with some not included. The sample yields around 12,000 clones, 74% seen once. ViraFEST expansion of antigen-specific CD4+ T cells with viral peptide pools preceded sequencing. When less than 13 days of culture had elapsed, CD4+ T cells were isolated. Study-wide results and caveats: The study had few convalescent patients and no early post-infection timepoints.

The V and J ends lost 3 bases and 2 bases, in that order; junction bases with no gene match: 2. This CDR3 spans 14 amino acids. Germline V gene lookup returns CDR1 LGHDT and CDR2 YNNKEL (reference sequence). This TCR was sampled from a human donor who received a COVID-19 vaccine. The source material was CD4+ T cells from PBMCs cultured with HCoV-229E spike peptides, sampled before COVID-19 vaccination. The chain has TRBV3-1 (or the pseudogene TRBV3-2) and TRBJ2-7; 9 nucleotides align to TRBD1. CDR3 sequence reads: CASSQGQGPYEQYF. The CDR3 bases are TGTGCCAGCAGCCAGGGACAGGGTCCCTACGAGCAGTACTTC.